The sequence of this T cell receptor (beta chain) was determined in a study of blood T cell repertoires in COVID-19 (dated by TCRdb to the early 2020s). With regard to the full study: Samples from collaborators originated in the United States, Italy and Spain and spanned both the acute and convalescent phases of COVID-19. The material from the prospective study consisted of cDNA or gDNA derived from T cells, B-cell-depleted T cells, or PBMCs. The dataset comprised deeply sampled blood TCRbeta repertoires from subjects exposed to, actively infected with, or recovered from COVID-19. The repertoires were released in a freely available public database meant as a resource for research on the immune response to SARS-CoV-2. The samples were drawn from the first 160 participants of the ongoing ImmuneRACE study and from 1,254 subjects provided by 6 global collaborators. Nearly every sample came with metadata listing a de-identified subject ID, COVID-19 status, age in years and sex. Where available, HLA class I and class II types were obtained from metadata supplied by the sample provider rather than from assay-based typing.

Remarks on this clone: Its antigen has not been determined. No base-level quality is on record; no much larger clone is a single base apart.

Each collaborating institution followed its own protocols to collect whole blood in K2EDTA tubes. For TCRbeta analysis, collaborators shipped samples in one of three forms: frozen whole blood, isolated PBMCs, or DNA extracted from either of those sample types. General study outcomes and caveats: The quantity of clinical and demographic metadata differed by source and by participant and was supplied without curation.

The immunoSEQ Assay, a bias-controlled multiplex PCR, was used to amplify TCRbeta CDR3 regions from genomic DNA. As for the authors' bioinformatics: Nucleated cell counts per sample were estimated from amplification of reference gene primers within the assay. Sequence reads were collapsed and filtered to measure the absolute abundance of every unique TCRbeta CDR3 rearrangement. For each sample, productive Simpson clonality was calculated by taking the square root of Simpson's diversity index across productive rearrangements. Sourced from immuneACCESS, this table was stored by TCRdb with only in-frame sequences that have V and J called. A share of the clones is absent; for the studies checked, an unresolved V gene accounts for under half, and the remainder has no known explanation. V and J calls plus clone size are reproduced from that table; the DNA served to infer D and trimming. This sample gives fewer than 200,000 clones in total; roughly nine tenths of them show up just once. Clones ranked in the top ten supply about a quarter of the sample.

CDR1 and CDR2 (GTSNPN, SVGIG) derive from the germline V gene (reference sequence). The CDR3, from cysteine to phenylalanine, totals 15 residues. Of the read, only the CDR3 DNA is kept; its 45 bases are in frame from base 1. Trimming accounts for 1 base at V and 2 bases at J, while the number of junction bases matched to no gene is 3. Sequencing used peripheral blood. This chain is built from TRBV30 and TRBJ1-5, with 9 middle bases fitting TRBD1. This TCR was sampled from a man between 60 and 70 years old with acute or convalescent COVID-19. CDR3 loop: CAWSGGQGRNQPQHF. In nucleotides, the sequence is TGTGCCTGGAGTGGTGGACAGGGGCGCAATCAGCCCCAGCATTTT.